A single sample gave rise to the 4 T cell receptor beta chains below, sequenced in a study of technical replicates of blood from a few donors. Some clones are missing from TCRdb's copy, which holds only in-frame ones; the method was immunoSEQ multiplex PCR. Of 35,000 to 50,000 clones detected, 90% to 97% appear once; the ten largest clones hold approximately 0.35%. The sequenced sample consisted of T cells isolated from PBMCs. These receptors came from a human donor in good health.

The gene calls are TRBV20-1 and TRBJ1-5; D is unresolved. V lost 5 bases, J lost 4 bases, and 6 bases lay in between. The CDR3 is made up of 11 amino acids. CDR1 and CDR2 (germline): DFQATT, SNEGSKA (reference sequence). The CDR3 DNA sequence: TGCAGTGCTGTAAATAATCAGCCCCAGCATTTT. This translates into CSAVNNQPQHF.

The chain carries TRBV19 and TRBJ1-1, with TRBD1 matching 8 bases. In germline, CDR1 is LNHDA, CDR2 SQIVND (reference sequence). The CDR3 sequence is 14 residues long. Trimming at V came to 3 bases and at J to 6 bases, leaving 6 bases not matched to a gene. In nucleotides, the CDR3 is TGTGCCAGTAGTATCCGGACAGGGTCCGCTGAAGCTTTCTTT. Translated, it gives CASSIRTGSAEAFF.

This clone was recorded only once. As DNA, the CDR3 is TGTGCCAGCACTAGGGACAGGGAGCAGTACTTC. Residues: CASTRDREQYF. The rearrangement links TRBV2 to TRBJ2-7; 8 nucleotides agree with TRBD1. Germline V gene data show CDR1 as SNHLY and CDR2 as FYNNEI. The CDR3 is 11 amino acids. V lost 7 bases, J lost 7 bases, and 3 bases stayed unmatched.

This clone has just one count. The chain uses TRBV6-1 and TRBJ1-2, with D possibly being TRBD1 (5 bases). Germline values: CDR1 MNHNS, CDR2 SASEGT. V lost 2 bases, J lost 3 bases, and 19 bases lay in between. The CDR3 length is 17 residues. The CDR3 DNA reads as TGTGCCAGCAGTGAATACGGTTGGGGCACCAAGCACTATGGCTACACCTTC. Its protein product is CASSEYGWGTKHYGYTF.